The next 30 T cell receptor beta chains were all read from a single sample in a study of blood T cell repertoires in COVID-19. Clones were sequenced by immunoSEQ multiplex PCR, and TCRdb holds only the in-frame ones, with some missing. The sample consists of around 220,000 clones, roughly 80% of them appearing once. Material: peripheral blood. The receptor set was obtained from a woman older than 75 with acute or convalescent COVID-19.

The rearrangement joins TRBV7-8 to TRBJ2-3; TRBD1 might be the D (5 bases). The CDR3 extends over 16 amino acids. Germline values: CDR1 SGHVS, CDR2 FQNEAQ. Trimming removed 2 bases from V and 2 bases from J, with 14 bases in between. CDR3 amino acids: CASSLKLTGSTDTQYF. CDR3 in DNA: TGTGCCAGCAGCTTAAAATTAACAGGATCCACAGATACGCAGTATTTT.

This clone was seen just once. The chain is built from TRBV5-4 and TRBJ2-5, with TRBD2 as a possible D gene (6 bases). V dropped 6 bases and J dropped 2 bases, with 20 bases sitting between them. This CDR3 region has 16 residues. Germline V gene data show CDR1 as SGHNT and CDR2 as YYREEE (reference sequence). The CDR3 is CASTKGGVGGQETQYF. The CDR3 DNA reads TGTGCCAGCACCAAGGGCGGGGTCGGGGGTCAAGAGACCCAGTACTTC.

Worth noting for this clone: A junction boundary mismatches the germline segment, possibly from a read error. The same CDR3 arises from other DNA sequences in this sample as well. This sequence joins TRBV2 and TRBJ1-2; TRBD1 agrees at 8 bases. Germline V gene data show CDR1 as SNHLY and CDR2 as FYNNEI. This CDR3 spans 14 amino acids. This chain's CDR3 is CASSGGTGPYGYTF. The CDR3 DNA is TGTGCCAGCAGTGGTGGGACAGGTCCCTATGGCTATACCTTC.

The J gene is TRBJ2-2, the V gene TRBV7-8, with 8 bases lining up with TRBD1. V was pared by 5 bases and J by 1 base, with 3 bases of the junction left unmatched. The CDR3 spans 15 residues. Germline-derived CDR1 and CDR2 are SGHVS and FQNEAQ. CDR3 coding DNA: TGTGCCAGCAGCGTCGGGACAGGGAACACCGGGGAGCTGTTTTTT. It yields the protein CASSVGTGNTGELFF.

V gene TRBV10-3 combines with J gene TRBJ2-3, with TRBD2 as a possible D gene (6 bases). Germline V gives CDR1 ENHRY, CDR2 SYGVKD. V lost 4 bases, J lost 4 bases, and 12 bases lay in between. This CDR3 is built from 14 residues. DNA of the CDR3: TGTGCCATCAGTGTTCGCGGGGACGCAGATACGCAGTATTTT. Translated: CAISVRGDADTQYF.

The chain employs TRBV5-1 and TRBJ1-1; D gene unclear. V lost 0 bases to trimming and J lost 1 base, with 7 bases between them. Germline V gene sequence: CDR1 SGHRS, CDR2 YFSETQ. The CDR3 sequence is 14 residues long. The chain's CDR3 is CASSLEPTNTEAFF. The CDR3 region has the DNA TGCGCCAGCAGCTTGGAGCCTACGAACACTGAAGCTTTCTTT.

This clone was counted between two and nine times. The chain is built from TRBV19 and TRBJ2-2, with a tentative D call TRBD1 (5 bases). Per germline, CDR1 LNHDA and CDR2 SQIVND (reference sequence). This CDR3 comprises 13 residues. V gave up 7 bases and J gave up 7 bases, with 13 bases separating them. The CDR3 DNA reads as TGTGCCAGTAATGGCAGGGTGGACGGGGAGCTGTTTTTT. It is translated as CASNGRVDGELFF.

V usage is TRBV10-1 and J usage is TRBJ2-1, with 12 bases lining up with TRBD2. V lost 9 bases to trimming and J lost 5 bases; unmatched junction nucleotides: 5. The CDR3 extends over 14 amino acids. Germline-derived CDR1 and CDR2 are WNHNN and SYGVQD (reference sequence). The CDR3 nucleotides read TGCGCCAGTCAAGGGACTAGCGGGCACAATGAGCAGTTCTTC. This translates into CASQGTSGHNEQFF.

The table lists this clone with a count of one. The J gene is TRBJ2-2, the V gene TRBV7-9; TRBD2 agrees at 8 bases. The germline CDR1 and CDR2 sequences are SEHNR and FQNEAQ (reference sequence). After removal of 0 bases from V and 7 bases from J, the junction contained 7 bases not matched to a gene. This CDR3 spans 16 amino acids. CDR3: CASSLASGTRGGELFF. CDR3 bases: TGTGCCAGCAGCTTAGCTTCCGGGACTAGAGGCGGGGAGCTGTTTTTT.

V is TRBV7-9 and J is TRBJ1-4; D is uncertain. V lost 1 base and J lost 3, with 9 bases in between. Germline-derived CDR1 and CDR2 are SEHNR and FQNEAQ (reference sequence). CDR3 length equals 15 residues. CDR3 protein: CASSLVEKSNEKLFF. The CDR3 bases are TGTGCCAGCAGCTTAGTGGAGAAGTCTAATGAAAAACTGTTTTTT.

Turning to this clone: Sequence at one end of the junction differs from germline and may be a read error. J is TRBJ1-1 and V is TRBV6-5, with 8 bases identical to TRBD1. CDR3 length: 13 residues. Per germline, CDR1 MNHEY and CDR2 SVGAGI. The CDR3 DNA sequence: TGCGCCAGCAGTCTGACAGGGGTCACTGAAGCTTTCTTT. Translated, it gives CASSLTGVTEAFF.

The chain employs TRBV6-5 and TRBJ2-7; 7 positions match TRBD2. The CDR3 sequence is 15 residues long. V gave up 6 bases and J gave up 0 bases; unmatched junction bases: 8. CDR1 is MNHEY, CDR2 SVGAGI, per germline. The CDR3, as DNA: TGTGCCAGCAGGAGAAGCGGGGCTAGCTCCTACGAGCAGTACTTC. This encodes CASRRSGASSYEQYF.

J is TRBJ1-5 and V is TRBV18; TRBD1 might be the D (5 bases). The CDR3 loop spans 14 amino acids. Trimming stripped 2 bases from V and 3 bases from J, with 8 bases between. Looked up from germline, CDR1 is KGHSH and CDR2 is LQKENI. This chain's CDR3 is CASSPGGDNQPQHF. As DNA, the CDR3 is TGTGCCAGCTCACCAGGGGGGGACAATCAGCCCCAGCATTTT.

The J gene is TRBJ2-3, the V gene TRBV25-1; the match to TRBD1 covers 8 bases. Per the germline V gene, CDR1 is MGHDK and CDR2 is SYGVNS. The CDR3 extends over 16 amino acids. V dropped 4 bases and J dropped 3; count of bases not matched to a gene: 9. The CDR3 region has the DNA TGTGCCAGCAGTGTTCGACAGGGGTACGGGACAGATACGCAGTATTTT. Translating gives CASSVRQGYGTDTQYF. Combining the CDR3 with reference TRBV25-1 and TRBJ2-3 gives the whole variable domain EADIYQTPRYLVIGTGKKITLECSQTMGHDKMYWYQQDPGMELHLIHYSYGVNSTEKGDLSSESTVSRIRTEHFPLTLESARPSHTSQYLCASSVRQGYGTDTQYFGPGTRLTVL.

The chain couples TRBV12-5 to TRBJ2-3; D possibly corresponds to TRBD2 (6 bases). Between the trimmed V and J ends, which lost 6 bases and 4 bases, there was a span of 14 bases. CDR1 and CDR2 from the germline V gene are LGHNT and FRNRAP. CDR3 size: 14 residues. CDR3 region: CASGGGPTADTQYF. Written as DNA, the CDR3 is TGTGCTAGTGGCGGGGGACCTACGGCAGATACGCAGTATTTT.

The rearrangement uses TRBV7-8 and TRBJ2-7, with TRBD2 matching 13 bases. Germline values: CDR1 SGHVS, CDR2 FQNEAQ. The J segment lost 4 bases and the V segment lost 4 bases, leaving 16 bases of the junction unmatched. The CDR3 loop spans 19 amino acids. CDR3 protein: CASSSWTSGSVGSPYEQYF. The CDR3 DNA is TGTGCCAGCAGCTCGTGGACTAGCGGGAGTGTAGGATCTCCATACGAGCAGTACTTC.

The rearrangement links TRBV7-9 to TRBJ2-3; 8 positions match TRBD2. In germline, CDR1 is SEHNR, CDR2 FQNEAQ (reference sequence). The V and J ends lost 5 bases and 2 bases, in that order; junction bases with no gene match: 9. CDR3 length equals 16 residues. The CDR3 nucleotides read TGTGCCAGCAGCCCGCGCGGAGCGGGAGACACAGATACGCAGTATTTT. As protein: CASSPRGAGDTDTQYF. The entire variable domain, with the rest obtained from reference TRBV7-9 and TRBJ2-3, is as follows: DTGVSQNPRHKITKRGQNVTFRCDPISEHNRLYWYRQTLGQGPEFLTYFQNEAQLEKSRLLSDRFSAERPKGSFSTLEIQRTEQGDSAMYLCASSPRGAGDTDTQYFGPGTRLTVL.

The chain combines TRBV29-1 with TRBJ2-3; D uncertain. Germline V lookup: CDR1 SQVTM, CDR2 ANQGSEA. The CDR3 covers 14 residues. The V end was cut by 4 bases, the J end by 2 bases, with 13 bases between. CDR3 DNA sequence: TGCAGCGTTGTCTATTACAGAGACACAGATACGCAGTATTTT. This translates into CSVVYYRDTDTQYF.

V gene TRBV5-4 combines with J gene TRBJ1-3, with D maybe TRBD1 (5 bases). The germline V gene encodes CDR1 SGHNT and CDR2 YYREEE (reference sequence). This CDR3 comprises 16 residues. Trimming took 3 bases from V and 1 from J, leaving 14 bases between them. The CDR3 sequence is CASSSLTGTSGNTIYF. CDR3 nucleotides: TGTGCCAGCAGCTCCTTGACCGGGACTTCTGGAAACACCATATATTTT.

This chain joins TRBV30 and TRBJ2-3, with D maybe TRBD1 (5 bases). Trimming removed 0 bases from V and 4 bases from J, with 8 bases in between. This CDR3 comprises 13 residues. Germline V gene lookup returns CDR1 GTSNPN and CDR2 SVGIG (reference sequence). CDR3 nucleotides: TGTGCCTGGAGTGTTTCAGGGTCAGATACGCAGTATTTT. Residues: CAWSVSGSDTQYF. Variable domain in full (rest from reference TRBV30 and TRBJ2-3): SQTIHQWPATLVQPVGSPLSLECTVEGTSNPNLYWYRQAAGRGLQLLFYSVGIGQISSEVPQNLSASRPQDRQFILSSKKLLLSDSGFYLCAWSVSGSDTQYFGPGTRLTVL.

The chain is built from TRBV5-6 and TRBJ1-5, with D uncertain. The CDR3 is 13 residues long. The V and J ends lost 4 bases and 10 bases respectively, with 15 bases between them. Germline V CDR1 and CDR2: SGHDT, YYEEEE. The CDR3 sequence: CASSARGEGPQHF. The CDR3 DNA is TGTGCCAGCAGCGCCCGCGGGGAAGGCCCCCAGCATTTT. Combining the CDR3 with reference TRBV5-6 and TRBJ1-5 gives the whole variable domain DAGVTQSPTHLIKTRGQQVTLRCSPKSGHDTVSWYQQALGQGPQFIFQYYEEEERQRGNFPDRFSGHQFPNYSSELNVNALLLGDSALYLCASSARGEGPQHFGDGTRLSIL.

This chain connects TRBV5-1 to TRBJ2-2; 8 positions agree with TRBD1. This CDR3 region has 16 residues. V was clipped by 0 bases and J by 5 bases; unmatched bases: 6. CDR1 SGHRS and CDR2 YFSETQ come from the germline V gene. The CDR3 DNA sequence: TGCGCCAGCAGCTTGGACTGGACAGGGAATACCGGGGAGCTGTTTTTT. Amino acids: CASSLDWTGNTGELFF. The full variable domain, rest sourced from reference TRBV5-1 and TRBJ2-2, is KAGVTQTPRYLIKTRGQQVTLSCSPISGHRSVSWYQQTPGQGLQFLFEYFSETQRNKGNFPGRFSGRQFSNSRSEMNVSTLELGDSALYLCASSLDWTGNTGELFFGEGSRLTVL.

V gene TRBV6-1 combines with J gene TRBJ1-1; 8 bases match TRBD1. The V segment lost 1 base and the J segment 2 bases; nucleotides outside the gene matches: 3. Germline-derived CDR1 and CDR2 are MNHNS and SASEGT. This CDR3 spans 15 amino acids. As DNA, the CDR3 is TGTGCCAGCAGTGAAGGACAGGGGTTTAACACTGAAGCTTTCTTT. It specifies CASSEGQGFNTEAFF.

This sequence joins TRBV14 and TRBJ2-1; 11 positions agree with TRBD2. CDR3 length: 16 residues. Per the germline V gene, CDR1 is SGHDN and CDR2 is FVKESK. V gave up 4 bases and J gave up 9 bases; unmatched junction bases: 11. CDR3 nucleotides: TGTGCCAGCAGCCCTTACTTAGCGGGAGGGCCCGGTGAGCAGTTCTTC. Protein: CASSPYLAGGPGEQFF.

The V gene is TRBV3-1 (or the pseudogene TRBV3-2), the J gene TRBJ1-1; D is undetermined. Germline lookup yields CDR1 LGHDT and CDR2 YNNKEL (reference sequence). The V gene lost 1 base and the J gene lost 1 base, with 7 bases spanning the gap. The CDR3 spans 14 residues. CDR3: CASSQVRGNTEAFF. The CDR3 DNA sequence: TGTGCCAGCAGCCAAGTGCGGGGGAACACTGAAGCTTTCTTT.

The V and J genes are TRBV19 and TRBJ1-4; 7 bases agree with TRBD1. V was clipped by 6 bases and J by 5 bases; unmatched bases: 6. The CDR3 has 14 residues. The germline CDR1 and CDR2 sequences are LNHDA and SQIVND (reference sequence). The CDR3 is CASSRDSDNEKLFF. Here the CDR3 DNA reads TGTGCCAGTAGCCGGGACAGCGACAATGAAAAACTGTTTTTT.

The J gene is TRBJ2-7, the V gene TRBV5-6; the match to TRBD1 covers 7 bases. Germline V gives CDR1 SGHDT, CDR2 YYEEEE. This CDR3 has 13 residues. Unmatched junction bases numbered 4, after V lost 4 bases and J lost 3 bases. The CDR3 sequence: CASSRGQSYEQYF. The CDR3, as DNA: TGTGCCAGCAGCCGGGGACAGAGCTACGAGCAGTACTTC.

This chain connects TRBV3-1 (or the pseudogene TRBV3-2) to TRBJ1-4; 7 nucleotides match TRBD1. Germline V gives CDR1 LGHDT, CDR2 YNNKEL (reference sequence). The CDR3 spans 14 residues. With V trimmed by 6 bases and J by 4 bases, 5 bases remained unmatched. CDR3 sequence reads: CASSPGTVNEKLFF. DNA for the CDR3: TGTGCCAGCAGTCCCGGGACAGTTAATGAAAAACTGTTTTTT.

The rearrangement uses TRBV6-1 and TRBJ2-7, with 8 bases lining up with TRBD2. CDR1 and CDR2 (germline): MNHNS, SASEGT. The CDR3 has 15 residues. J was trimmed by 0 bases and V by 3 bases; bases with no gene match: 4. CDR3 protein: CASSDGAGASYEQYF. The CDR3 nucleotides read TGTGCCAGCAGTGATGGAGCGGGGGCCTCCTACGAGCAGTACTTC.

This chain links TRBV29-1 with TRBJ2-3; 10 bases line up with TRBD2. CDR3 size: 16 residues. Trimming cost V 2 bases and J 0 bases; bases outside gene matches: 5. Germline CDR1 and CDR2: SQVTM and ANQGSEA. The CDR3 sequence is CSVEFWTSGSTDTQYF. The CDR3 DNA reads TGCAGCGTTGAATTTTGGACTAGCGGTAGCACAGATACGCAGTATTTT.